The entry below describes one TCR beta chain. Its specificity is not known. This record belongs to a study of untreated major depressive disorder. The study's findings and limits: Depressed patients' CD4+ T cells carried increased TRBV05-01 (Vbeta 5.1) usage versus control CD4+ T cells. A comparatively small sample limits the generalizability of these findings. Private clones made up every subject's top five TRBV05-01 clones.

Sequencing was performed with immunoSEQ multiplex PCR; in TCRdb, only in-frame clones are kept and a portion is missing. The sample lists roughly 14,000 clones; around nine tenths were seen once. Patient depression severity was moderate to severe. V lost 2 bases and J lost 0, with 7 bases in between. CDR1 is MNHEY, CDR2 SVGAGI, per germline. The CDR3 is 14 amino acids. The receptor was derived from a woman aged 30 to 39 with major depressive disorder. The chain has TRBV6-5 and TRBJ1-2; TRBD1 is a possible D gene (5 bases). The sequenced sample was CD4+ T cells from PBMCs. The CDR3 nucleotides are TGTGCCAGCAGTTACAGGGGAGCTAACTATGGCTACACCTTC. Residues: CASSYRGANYGYTF.